This T cell receptor beta chain was profiled in a study of long-term antiretroviral therapy in people with HIV. immunoSEQ v3.0 was run at survey level. Some clones are missing from TCRdb's copy, which holds only in-frame ones; the method was immunoSEQ multiplex PCR. In the table there are some 28,000 clones, 78% of which are singletons. Amounts of roughly 0.95-11 million cryopreserved PBMC were held in the samples before DNA extraction. Study conclusions and caveats: Samples were collected from the mid-2000s to the late 2010s under possibly less effective ART regimens. Subsequent to ART, diversity was augmented yet persisted below that of transplant donor controls.

Worth noting for this clone: The antigen is not known.

This CDR3 is 13 amino acids long. Germline V gene sequence: CDR1 MNHEY, CDR2 SMNVEV (reference sequence). Trimming removed 1 base from V and 6 bases from J, with 6 bases in between. The J gene is TRBJ2-2, the V gene TRBV27; D gene uncertain. Source: unsorted PBMCs, taken 1.5 years before starting antiretroviral therapy. The receptor comes from a man aged 18 to 29 with HIV. In nucleotides, the CDR3 is TGTGCCAGCAGTTTATGGGGTTCCGGGGAGCTGTTTTTT. Its protein product is CASSLWGSGELFF.